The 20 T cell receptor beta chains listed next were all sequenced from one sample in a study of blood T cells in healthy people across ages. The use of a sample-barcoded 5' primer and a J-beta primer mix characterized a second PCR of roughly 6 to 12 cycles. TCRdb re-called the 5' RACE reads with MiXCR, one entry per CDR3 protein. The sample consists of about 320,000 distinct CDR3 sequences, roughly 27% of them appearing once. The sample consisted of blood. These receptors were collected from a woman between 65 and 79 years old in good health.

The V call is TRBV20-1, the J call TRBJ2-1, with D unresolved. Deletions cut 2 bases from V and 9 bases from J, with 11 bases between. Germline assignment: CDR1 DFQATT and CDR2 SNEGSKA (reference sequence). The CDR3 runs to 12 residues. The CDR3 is CSARQTPGEQFF. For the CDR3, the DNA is TGCAGTGCTAGACAAACCCCGGGTGAGCAGTTCTTC.

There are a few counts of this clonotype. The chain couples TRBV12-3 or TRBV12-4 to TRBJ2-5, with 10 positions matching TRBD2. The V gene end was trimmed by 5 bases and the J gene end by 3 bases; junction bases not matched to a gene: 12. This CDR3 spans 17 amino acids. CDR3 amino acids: CASSPPGLADGKETQYF. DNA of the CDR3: TGTGCCAGCAGTCCTCCTGGACTAGCGGATGGGAAAGAGACCCAGTACTTC.

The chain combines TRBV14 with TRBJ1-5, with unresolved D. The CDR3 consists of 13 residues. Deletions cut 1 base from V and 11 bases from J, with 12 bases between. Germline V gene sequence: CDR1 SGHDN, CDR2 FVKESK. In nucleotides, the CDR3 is TGTGCCAGCAGCCAAGGGGTGTTCGGGGCCCAGCATTTT. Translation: CASSQGVFGAQHF. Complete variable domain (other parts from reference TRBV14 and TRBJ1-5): EAGVTQFPSHSVIEKGQTVTLRCDPISGHDNLYWYRRVMGKEIKFLLHFVKESKQDESGMPNNRFLAERTGGTYSTLKVQPAELEDSGVYFCASSQGVFGAQHFGDGTRLSIL.

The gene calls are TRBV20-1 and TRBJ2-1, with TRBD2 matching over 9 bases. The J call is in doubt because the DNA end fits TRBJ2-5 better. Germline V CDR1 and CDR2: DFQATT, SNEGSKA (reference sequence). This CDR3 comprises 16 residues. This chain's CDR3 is CSARDWSGRHRETQYF. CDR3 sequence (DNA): TGCAGTGCTAGAGATTGGAGCGGGAGGCATCGAGAGACCCAGTACTTC.

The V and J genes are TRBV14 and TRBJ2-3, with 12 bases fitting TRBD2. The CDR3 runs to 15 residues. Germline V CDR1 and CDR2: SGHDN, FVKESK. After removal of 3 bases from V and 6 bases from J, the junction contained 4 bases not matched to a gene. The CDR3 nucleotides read TGTGCCAGCAGCCAGCTAGCGGGAGGGCCGGATACGCAGTATTTT. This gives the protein CASSQLAGGPDTQYF.

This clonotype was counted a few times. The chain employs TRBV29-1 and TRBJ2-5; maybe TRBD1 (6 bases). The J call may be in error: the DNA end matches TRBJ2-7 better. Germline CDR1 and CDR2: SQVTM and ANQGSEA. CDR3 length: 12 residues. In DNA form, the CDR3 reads TGCAGCGCAAACGCAGGGGTCGGCGAGCAGTACTTC. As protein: CSANAGVGEQYF.

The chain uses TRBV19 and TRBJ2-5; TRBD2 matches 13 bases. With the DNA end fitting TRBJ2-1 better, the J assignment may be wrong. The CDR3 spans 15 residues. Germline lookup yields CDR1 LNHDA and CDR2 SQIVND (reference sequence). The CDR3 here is CASSWGTSGNNEQFF. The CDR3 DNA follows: TGTGCCAGTAGCTGGGGGACTAGCGGGAACAATGAGCAGTTCTTC.

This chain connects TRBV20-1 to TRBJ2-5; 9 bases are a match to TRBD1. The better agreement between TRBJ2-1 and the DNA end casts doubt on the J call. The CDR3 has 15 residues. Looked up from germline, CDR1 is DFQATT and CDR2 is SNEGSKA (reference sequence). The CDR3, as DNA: TGCAGTGCTCCCAGGGACAGGGTAAAAGGGAATGAGCAGTTCTTC. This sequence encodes CSAPRDRVKGNEQFF.

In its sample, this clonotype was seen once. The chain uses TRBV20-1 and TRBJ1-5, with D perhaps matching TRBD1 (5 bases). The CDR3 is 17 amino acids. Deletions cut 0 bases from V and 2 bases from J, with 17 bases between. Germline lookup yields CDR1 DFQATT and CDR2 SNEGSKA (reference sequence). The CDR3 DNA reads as TGCAGTGCTAGAGATAGTTCGGGGTCGGGGGGCAATCAGCCCCAGCATTTT. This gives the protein CSARDSSGSGGNQPQHF.

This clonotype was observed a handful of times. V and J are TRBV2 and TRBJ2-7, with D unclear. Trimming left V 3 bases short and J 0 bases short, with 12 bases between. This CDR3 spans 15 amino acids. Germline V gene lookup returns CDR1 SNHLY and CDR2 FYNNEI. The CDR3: CASSEGWTSSYEQYF. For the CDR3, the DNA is TGTGCCAGCAGTGAGGGGTGGACGAGCTCCTACGAGCAGTACTTC. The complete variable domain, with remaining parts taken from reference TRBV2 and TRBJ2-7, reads EPEVTQTPSHQVTQMGQEVILRCVPISNHLYFYWYRQILGQKVEFLVSFYNNEISEKSEIFDDQFSVERPDGSNFTLKIRSTKLEDSAMYFCASSEGWTSSYEQYFGPGTRLTVT.

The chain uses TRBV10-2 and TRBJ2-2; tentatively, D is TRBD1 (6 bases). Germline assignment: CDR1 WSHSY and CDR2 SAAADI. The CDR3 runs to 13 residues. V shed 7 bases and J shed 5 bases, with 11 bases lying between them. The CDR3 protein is CASNNRATGELFF. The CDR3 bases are TGCGCCAGCAATAACAGGGCGACCGGGGAGCTGTTTTTT.

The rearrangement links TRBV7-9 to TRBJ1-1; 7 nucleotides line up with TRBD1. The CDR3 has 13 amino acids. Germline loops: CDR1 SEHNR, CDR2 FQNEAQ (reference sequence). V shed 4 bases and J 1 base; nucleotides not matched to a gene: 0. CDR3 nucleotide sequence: TGTGCCAGCAGCTGGACAGGGAACACTGAAGCTTTCTTT. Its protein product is CASSWTGNTEAFF. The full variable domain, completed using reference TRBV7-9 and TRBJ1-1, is DTGVSQNPRHKITKRGQNVTFRCDPISEHNRLYWYRQTLGQGPEFLTYFQNEAQLEKSRLLSDRFSAERPKGSFSTLEIQRTEQGDSAMYLCASSWTGNTEAFFGQGTRLTVV.

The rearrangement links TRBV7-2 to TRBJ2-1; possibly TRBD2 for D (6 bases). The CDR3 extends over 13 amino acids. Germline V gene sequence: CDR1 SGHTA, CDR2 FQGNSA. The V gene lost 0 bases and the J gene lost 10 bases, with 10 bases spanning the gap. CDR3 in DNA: TGTGCCAGCAGCTTAGCGCCTCTAGCGGAGCAGTTCTTC. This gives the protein CASSLAPLAEQFF.

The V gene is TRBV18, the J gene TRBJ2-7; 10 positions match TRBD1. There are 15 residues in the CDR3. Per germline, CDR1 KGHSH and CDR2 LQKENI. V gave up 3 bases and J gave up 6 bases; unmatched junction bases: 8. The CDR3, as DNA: TGTGCCAGCTCACCTCAGGGACAGGGGATCGTCGAGCAGTACTTC. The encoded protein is CASSPQGQGIVEQYF.

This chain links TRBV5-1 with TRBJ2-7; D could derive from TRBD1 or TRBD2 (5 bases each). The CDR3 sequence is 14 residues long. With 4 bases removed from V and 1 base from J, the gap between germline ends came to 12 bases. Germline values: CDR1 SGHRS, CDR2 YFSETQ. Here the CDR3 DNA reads TGCGCCAGCAGCCCCCTGGGGGATTCCTACGAGCAGTACTTC. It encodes CASSPLGDSYEQYF.

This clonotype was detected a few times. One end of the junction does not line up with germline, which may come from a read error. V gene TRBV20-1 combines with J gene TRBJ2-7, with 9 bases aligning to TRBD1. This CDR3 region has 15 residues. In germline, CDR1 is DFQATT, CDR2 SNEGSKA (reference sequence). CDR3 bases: TGCAGTGCCTGGGGGACAGGGTTACCAACCTACGTGCAGTACTTC. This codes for CSAWGTGLPTYVQYF.

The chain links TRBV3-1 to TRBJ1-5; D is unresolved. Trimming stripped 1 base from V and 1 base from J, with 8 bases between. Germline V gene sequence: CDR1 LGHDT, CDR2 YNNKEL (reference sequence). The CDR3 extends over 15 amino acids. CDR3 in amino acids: CASSQGSGSNQPQHF. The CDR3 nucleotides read TGTGCCAGCAGCCAAGGATCCGGGAGCAATCAGCCCCAGCATTTT. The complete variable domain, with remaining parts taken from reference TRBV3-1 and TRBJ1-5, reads DTAVSQTPKYLVTQMGNDKSIKCEQNLGHDTMYWYKQDSKKFLKIMFSYNNKELIINETVPNRFSPKSPDKAHLNLHINSLELGDSAVYFCASSQGSGSNQPQHFGDGTRLSIL.

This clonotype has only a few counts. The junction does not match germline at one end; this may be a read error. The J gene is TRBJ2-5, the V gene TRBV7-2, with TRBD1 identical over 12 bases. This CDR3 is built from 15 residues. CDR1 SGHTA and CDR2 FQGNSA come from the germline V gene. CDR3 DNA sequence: TGTGCCAGCAGCTTACTCGGGACAGGGGGCAAGGAGCGGTTCTTC. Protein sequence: CASSLLGTGGKERFF.

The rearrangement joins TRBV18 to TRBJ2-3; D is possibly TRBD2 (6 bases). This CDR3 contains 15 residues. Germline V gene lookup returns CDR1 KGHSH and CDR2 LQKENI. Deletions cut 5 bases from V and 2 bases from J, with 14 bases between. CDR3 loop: CASSRGGTYTDTQYF. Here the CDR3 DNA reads TGTGCCAGCTCAAGGGGCGGGACCTACACAGATACGCAGTATTTT. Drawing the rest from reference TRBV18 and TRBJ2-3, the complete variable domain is NAGVMQNPRHLVRRRGQEARLRCSPMKGHSHVYWYRQLPEEGLKFMVYLQKENIIDESGMPKERFSAEFPKEGPSILRIQQVVRGDSAAYFCASSRGGTYTDTQYFGPGTRLTVL.

CDR3 DNA: TGTGCCAGCACCGGGGGGACCTACGAGCAGTACTTC. Encoded protein: CASTGGTYEQYF. This chain links TRBV28 with TRBJ2-7; 7 nucleotides agree with TRBD2. The V segment lost 7 bases and the J segment 2 bases; nucleotides outside the gene matches: 2. The CDR3 contains 12 residues. CDR1 is MDHEN and CDR2 is SYDVKM in the germline V gene.